The following is a TCR beta chain sequence with its context. Cohort placement rested on clinical history that participants reported themselves. This sample stems from a study of blood T cell repertoires in COVID-19. Across the whole study: COVID-19 samples from acute and convalescent phases originated in the United States, Italy and Spain. Sample material is recorded as cDNA or gDNA derived from T cells, B-cell-depleted T cells, or PBMCs.

Some clones are missing from TCRdb's copy, which holds only in-frame ones; the method was immunoSEQ multiplex PCR. The data contain 200,000 to 250,000 clones, 80% to 95% of them singletons. With 3 bases removed from V and 5 bases from J, the gap between germline ends came to 13 bases. CDR1 is DFQATT, CDR2 SNEGSKA, per germline (reference sequence). This CDR3 is built from 13 residues. This chain connects TRBV20-1 to TRBJ1-1; D gene ambiguous. The source is a woman younger than 35 who had recovered from COVID-19. The specimen sequenced was PBMCs or T cells enriched from blood (not recorded which). The CDR3 nucleotides are TGCAGTGCTAGTCACGGCCGGCGGACTGAAGCTTTCTTT. This codes for CSASHGRRTEAFF.